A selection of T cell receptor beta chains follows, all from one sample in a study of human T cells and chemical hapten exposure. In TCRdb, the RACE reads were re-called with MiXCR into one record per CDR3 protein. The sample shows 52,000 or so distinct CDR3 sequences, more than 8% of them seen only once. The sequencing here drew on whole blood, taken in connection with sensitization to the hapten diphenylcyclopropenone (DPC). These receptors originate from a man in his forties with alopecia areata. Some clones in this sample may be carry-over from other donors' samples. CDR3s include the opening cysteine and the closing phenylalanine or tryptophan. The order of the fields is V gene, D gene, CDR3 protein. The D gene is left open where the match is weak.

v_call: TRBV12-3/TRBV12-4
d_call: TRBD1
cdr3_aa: CASSAGTVHQPQHF

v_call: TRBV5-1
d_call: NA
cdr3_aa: CASSLYLQGYNEQFF

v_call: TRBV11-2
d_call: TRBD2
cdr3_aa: CASSLSLAGISETQYF

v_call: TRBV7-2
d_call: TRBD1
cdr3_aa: CASSLVPGGYNEQFF

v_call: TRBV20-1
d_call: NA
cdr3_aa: CSAQLQGTNSPLHF

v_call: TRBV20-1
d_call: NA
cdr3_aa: CSAKWGTGELFF

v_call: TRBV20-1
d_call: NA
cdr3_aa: CSASPEGRAGGYTF

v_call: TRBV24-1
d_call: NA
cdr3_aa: CATSGATDTQYF

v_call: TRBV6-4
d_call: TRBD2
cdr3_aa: CASSREERDTQYF

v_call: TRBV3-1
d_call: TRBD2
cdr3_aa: CASSRGLAGGQNIQYF

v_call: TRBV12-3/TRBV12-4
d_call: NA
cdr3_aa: CASSRGTGELFF

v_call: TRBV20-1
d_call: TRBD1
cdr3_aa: CSARLGGVYEQYF

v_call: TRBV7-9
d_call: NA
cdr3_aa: CASSSGAGFYNSPLHF

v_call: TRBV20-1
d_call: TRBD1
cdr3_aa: CSAPGGPVNTEAFF

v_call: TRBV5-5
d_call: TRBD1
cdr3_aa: CASRMTGRAHNTDTQYF

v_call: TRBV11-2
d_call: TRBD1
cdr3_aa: CASSPSVGTGTTGELFF

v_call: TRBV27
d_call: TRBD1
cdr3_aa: CASSLSGQGYVNTEAFF

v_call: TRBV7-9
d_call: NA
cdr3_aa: CASSSQYEQYF

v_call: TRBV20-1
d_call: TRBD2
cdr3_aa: CSASAGGAYNEQFF

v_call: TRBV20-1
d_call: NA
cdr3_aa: CSARDRAGIPVYEQFF

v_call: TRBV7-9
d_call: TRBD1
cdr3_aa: CASSSRDRPSEQYF

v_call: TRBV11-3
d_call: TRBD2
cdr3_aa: CASSLRGTSGIPYNEQFF

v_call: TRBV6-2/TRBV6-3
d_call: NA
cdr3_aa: CASSPRTIVQLWVEAFF

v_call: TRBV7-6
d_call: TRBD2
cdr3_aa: CASSAWTSGTNTGELFF